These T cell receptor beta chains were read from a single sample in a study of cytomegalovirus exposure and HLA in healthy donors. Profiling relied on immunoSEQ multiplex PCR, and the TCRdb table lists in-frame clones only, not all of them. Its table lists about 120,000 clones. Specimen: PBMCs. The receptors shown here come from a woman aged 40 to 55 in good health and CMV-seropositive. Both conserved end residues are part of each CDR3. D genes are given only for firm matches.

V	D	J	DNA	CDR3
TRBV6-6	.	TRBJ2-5	TGTGCCAGCCGGACGGGGGTGGTCCAAGAGACCCAGTACTTC	CASRTGVVQETQYF
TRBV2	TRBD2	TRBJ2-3	TGTGCCAGCACGGGACTAGCAATGGATACGCAGTATTTT	CASTGLAMDTQYF
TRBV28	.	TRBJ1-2	TGTGCCAGCAGGTCTCCCTTGACTGGTTATGGCTACACCTTC	CASRSPLTGYGYTF
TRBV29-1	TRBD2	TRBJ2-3	TGCAGCGTTTCCGGGAGGCCGGATCCAGATACGCAGTATTTT	CSVSGRPDPDTQYF
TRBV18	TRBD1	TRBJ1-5	TGTGCCAGCTCGGCGAACAGGGGGTCAGGCAATCAGCCCCAGCATTTT	CASSANRGSGNQPQHF
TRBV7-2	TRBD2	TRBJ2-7	TGTGCCAGCAGCCTAGCGGGGAGCTCCTACGAGCAGTACTTC	CASSLAGSSYEQYF
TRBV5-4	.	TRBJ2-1	TGTGCCAGCAGCTTGGTAGCTTCCAATGAGCAGTTCTTC	CASSLVASNEQFF
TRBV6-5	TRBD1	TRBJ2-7	TGTGCCAGCATGAGACAGGGTGGCGAGCAGTACTTC	CASMRQGGEQYF
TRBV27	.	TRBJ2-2	TGTGCCAGCAGTTGGTCGGGCACCGGGGAGCTGTTTTTT	CASSWSGTGELFF
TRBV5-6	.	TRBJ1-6	TGTGCCAGCAGCTTCTCTGGAGGCTATAATTCACCCCTCCACTTT	CASSFSGGYNSPLHF
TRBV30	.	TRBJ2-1	TGTGCCTGGAGTGAAGGAGGTATTGAGCAGTTCTTC	CAWSEGGIEQFF
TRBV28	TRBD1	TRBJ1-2	TGTGCCAGCAGTCTTGGACAGGCAGTCATGGTCTATGGCTACACCTTC	CASSLGQAVMVYGYTF